This entry describes one T cell receptor beta chain. Its antigen remains unknown. These data come from a study of T cells expressing NK-cell markers. The wider study: Sorted CD3+CD56+NKG2C+, CD3+CD56+NKG2C- and CD3+CD56-NKG2C+ T-cell subsets were beta-chain profiled.

Germline values: CDR1 SGDLS, CDR2 YYNGEE. CDR3 length: 13 residues. Template switching by 5'RACE with UMIs generated the TCR beta cDNA. TCRdb re-analyzed the 5' RACE reads; it lists each CDR3 protein once, without DNA. The record lists about 260,000 distinct CDR3 sequences, of which the ten most abundant hold around 4.2%. Findings of the study overall: The CD3+CD56-NKG2C+ fraction of a handful of donors was also led by these clonotypes. It was still unclear whether expanded NKG2C+ T cell clones were HCMV specific.

The sequence was collected from a woman between 18 and 70 years old in good health. The rearrangement uses TRBV9 and TRBJ2-3. Sequenced sample: blood T cells: a sorted CD56 or NKG2C T cell subset, CD4+ or CD8+ T cells, or bulk PBMC T cells (not recorded which). CDR3 sequence reads: CASSVVGTDTQYF.